This passage covers 22 T cell receptor beta chains from one sample sequenced in a study of CXCR3-negative and CXCR3-positive naive CD8 T cells. All TRB cDNA libraries came from 5' RACE performed with UMI labels. TCRdb reprocessed the 5' RACE reads, keeping one entry per CDR3 protein, no DNA. Its table lists some 38,000 distinct CDR3 sequences. Sequenced material: memory CD8+ T cells from blood. These receptors came from a human donor in good health. Some clones in this sample may be carry-over from other donors' samples.

The chain uses TRBV28 and TRBJ1-5; the D gene TCRdb calls, TRBD1, cannot be checked with no DNA. CDR3 length: 18 amino acids. Germline CDR1 reads MDHEN; CDR2 reads SYDVKM. The CDR3 here is CASSSPINRGPYNQPQHF.

The genes are TRBV21-1 and TRBJ2-1; TCRdb gives TRBD2 as the D gene, but with no DNA this cannot be confirmed. TRBV21-1 is labeled a pseudogene. This CDR3 has 15 residues. The CDR3 region is CASSQTSGVNNEQFF.

The chain combines TRBV20-1 with TRBJ2-7; TCRdb picks TRBD1, but there is no DNA to check that call. CDR3 length: 15 residues. Germline CDR1 reads DFQATT; CDR2 reads SNEGSKA (reference sequence). CDR3 protein: CSATSDRGRPYEQYF.

V gene TRBV6-4 combines with J gene TRBJ2-3. In germline, CDR1 is MRHNA, CDR2 SNTAGT. This CDR3 has 15 amino acids. The CDR3: CASSDSEASTDTQYF.

The CDR3 sequence: CSARGPEGDTEAFF. The V gene is TRBV20-1, the J gene TRBJ1-1; the D call of TRBD1 rests on TCRdb alone, since no DNA is present to check it. Germline CDR1 reads DFQATT; CDR2 reads SNEGSKA (reference sequence). This CDR3 has 14 amino acids.

By frequency, this clonotype registers medium-sized. The CDR3 loop reads CASSNSADGANVLTF. The chain carries TRBV28 and TRBJ2-6; TCRdb gives TRBD2 as the D gene, but with no DNA this cannot be confirmed. Germline CDR1 and CDR2: MDHEN and SYDVKM. This CDR3 spans 15 amino acids.

The CDR3 is CSAIPSNTTDTQYF. This chain links TRBV20-1 with TRBJ2-3; TCRdb calls TRBD2, which cannot be checked without DNA. The CDR3 loop spans 14 amino acids. Germline V gives CDR1 DFQATT, CDR2 SNEGSKA (reference sequence).

The rearrangement joins TRBV6-5 to TRBJ2-1; without DNA, the TCRdb call of TRBD2 cannot be checked. CDR1 MNHEY and CDR2 SVGAGI come from the germline V gene. The CDR3 runs 17 residues. The CDR3 sequence is CASSYRAVQSSYNEQFF.

The rearrangement links TRBV9 to TRBJ1-1; TCRdb returns TRBD1, unconfirmable since there is no DNA. Germline V gene data show CDR1 as SGDLS and CDR2 as YYNGEE. The length of the CDR3 is 15 residues. CDR3 sequence: CASSFNGAGNTEAFF. The full variable domain, completed using reference TRBV9 and TRBJ1-1, is DSGVTQTPKHLITATGQRVTLRCSPRSGDLSVYWYQQSLDQGLQFLIQYYNGEERAKGNILERFSAQQFPDLHSELNLSSLELGDSALYFCASSFNGAGNTEAFFGQGTRLTVV.

The genes are TRBV28 and TRBJ2-1; TCRdb selects TRBD2, and the lack of DNA leaves this call unchecked. CDR3 length equals 15 residues. The V gene's germline CDR1 is MDHEN and CDR2 SYDVKM. This CDR3 reads CASGLAGEPYNEQFF.

This sequence joins TRBV11-3 and TRBJ2-7. Germline CDR1 SGHNT, CDR2 YENEEA. The CDR3 loop spans 14 amino acids. The CDR3 sequence: CASSLRGGPYEQYF.

This sequence joins TRBV7-6 and TRBJ2-3. Germline values: CDR1 SGHVS, CDR2 FNYEAQ. The CDR3 has 12 residues. The CDR3: CASSSEMDTQYF.

J is TRBJ2-1 and V is TRBV25-1; lacking DNA, the TRBD1 call made by TCRdb goes unchecked. This CDR3 contains 14 residues. Germline CDR1 is MGHDK and CDR2 is SYGVNS. The CDR3 reads CASSFTGNYNEQFF.

This sequence joins TRBV7-2 and TRBJ2-1; TCRdb names TRBD1, which stays unverified in the absence of DNA. CDR1 is SGHTA and CDR2 is FQGNSA in the germline V gene. The length of the CDR3 is 13 residues. The CDR3 here is CASSSRLNGEQFF. Using reference TRBV7-2 and TRBJ2-1 for the parts outside the CDR3, the full variable domain is GAGVSQSPSNKVTEKGKDVELRCDPISGHTALYWYRQSLGQGLEFLIYFQGNSAPDKSGLPSDRFSAERTGGSVSTLTIQRTQQEDSAVYLCASSSRLNGEQFFGPGTRLTVL.

V usage is TRBV27 and J usage is TRBJ2-7; as DNA is missing, the TRBD1 call by TCRdb cannot be tested. The CDR3 covers 14 residues. Germline V gene lookup returns CDR1 MNHEY and CDR2 SMNVEV (reference sequence). The CDR3 here is CASSLLVPGGEQYF.

The chain combines TRBV29-1 with TRBJ2-1. The CDR3 loop spans 19 amino acids. Germline-derived CDR1 and CDR2 are SQVTM and ANQGSEA. This chain's CDR3 is CSVVGEAEPSTHSYNEQFF.

The V and J genes are TRBV28 and TRBJ2-3. CDR1 MDHEN and CDR2 SYDVKM come from the germline V gene. The CDR3 runs to 12 residues. CDR3 protein: CASSLSPDTQYF. Full variable domain (outside the CDR3, taken from reference TRBV28 and TRBJ2-3): DVKVTQSSRYLVKRTGEKVFLECVQDMDHENMFWYRQDPGLGLRLIYFSYDVKMKEKGDIPEGYSVSREKKERFSLILESASTNQTSMYLCASSLSPDTQYFGPGTRLTVL.

This clonotype is classed as medium-sized by frequency. The chain links TRBV6-2 or TRBV6-3 to TRBJ2-1. The CDR3 runs to 13 residues. CDR1 is MNHEY, CDR2 SVGEGT, per germline. The CDR3 protein is CASSYVEYNEQFF.

This sequence joins TRBV6-2 or TRBV6-3 and TRBJ2-7; no DNA is available, so the TRBD1 call from TCRdb remains unchecked. Germline lookup yields CDR1 MNHEY and CDR2 SVGEGT. The CDR3 extends over 15 amino acids. The CDR3 region is CASSYGGTGSEEQYF.

Judged by frequency, this clonotype is medium-sized. V usage is TRBV7-2 and J usage is TRBJ2-1. The length of the CDR3 is 14 residues. Germline lookup yields CDR1 SGHTA and CDR2 FQGNSA. CDR3 sequence: CASRLIGAHNEQFF.

The chain joins TRBV4-2 to TRBJ1-2; no DNA is available, so the TRBD1 call from TCRdb remains unchecked. Germline-derived CDR1 and CDR2 are LGHNA and YNFKEQ. This CDR3 is built from 16 residues. CDR3 sequence reads: CASSQDTGQGAGGYTF.

This rearrangement joins TRBV19 to TRBJ1-1; no DNA is available, so the TRBD1 call from TCRdb remains unchecked. The CDR3 sequence is 13 residues long. CDR1 and CDR2 (germline): LNHDA, SQIVND (reference sequence). The CDR3 loop is CASTSWGYTEAFF.